This T cell receptor (beta chain) was observed in a study of graft-versus-host responses after intestinal transplantation. Study details: Tacrolimus plus steroids were given to all recipients for approximately three years, preceded by anti-thymocyte globulin induction. Study results and caveats: Recipient-marrow GvH clones were detected, some having first appeared in ileum or blood.

Produced via immunoSEQ multiplex PCR; TCRdb's table is partial and in-frame only. The table lists about 150,000 clones, 80% to 95% of them singletons. The V segment lost 4 bases and the J segment 7 bases; nucleotides outside the gene matches: 4. The CDR3 contains 14 residues. The V gene's germline CDR1 is SGHVS and CDR2 FQNEAQ. Note on this clone: Antigen unknown.

The rearrangement joins TRBV7-8 to TRBJ1-5, with 10 nucleotides matching TRBD1. This TCR derives from a human donor who received an intestinal transplant. Specimen: unstimulated CD4+ T cells sorted from spleen or lymph node cells, collected before intestinal transplant. The DNA for the CDR3 is TGTGCCAGCAGCTCGGGACAGGGGAACCAGCCCCAGCATTTT. Translating it yields CASSSGQGNQPQHF.